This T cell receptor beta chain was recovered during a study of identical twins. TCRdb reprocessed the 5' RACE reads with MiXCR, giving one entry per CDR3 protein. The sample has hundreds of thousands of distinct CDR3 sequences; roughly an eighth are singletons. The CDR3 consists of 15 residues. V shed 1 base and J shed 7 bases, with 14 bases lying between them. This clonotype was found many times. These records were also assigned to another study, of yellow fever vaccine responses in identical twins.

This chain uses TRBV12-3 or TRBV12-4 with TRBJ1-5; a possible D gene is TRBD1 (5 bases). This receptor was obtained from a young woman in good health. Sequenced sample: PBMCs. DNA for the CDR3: TGTGCCAGCAGTTTAGAGCGGGGGACCGGCCAGCCCCAGCATTTT. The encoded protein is CASSLERGTGQPQHF.